A single sample is the source of the 28 T cell receptor beta chains below, sequenced in a study of T cell responses to AZD1222 COVID-19 vaccine (dated by TCRdb to about 2021). Read against the paper, the sample's time point label means: baseline before first vaccination. The sample's treatment or condition label, decoded: meningococcal conjugate vaccine given as trial control. The library was obtained by the immunoSEQ multiplex PCR assay. TCRdb's version of the immuneACCESS table is confined to in-frame rearrangements and falls short of the full clone set. An unresolved V gene accounts for under half of the shortfall where checked; the remainder is of unknown origin. The sample includes more than 95,000 clones, with roughly 85% observed a single time. Jointly, the top ten make up approximately 4% of the sample. The source material was peripheral blood, sampled on day 0 of MenACWY control vaccination. The receptor set was obtained from an adult in good health.

The CDR3 here is CASSLTFYGGAPNYGYTF. The CDR3 nucleotides are TGTGCCAGCAGCTTAACTTTTTACGGGGGAGCTCCGAACTATGGCTACACCTTC. The J gene is TRBJ1-2, the V gene TRBV5-7, with a possible D match to TRBD1 (5 bases). TRBV5-7 is sorted into the ORF group, with uncertain function. The length of the CDR3 is 18 residues. V lost 2 bases to trimming and J lost 2 bases, with 22 bases between them.

V gene TRBV7-3 combines with J gene TRBJ1-1; 7 nucleotides line up with TRBD1. The CDR3 has 19 residues. Germline V gene lookup returns CDR1 SGHTA and CDR2 FQGTGA. The V and J ends lost 1 base and 1 base, in that order; junction bases with no gene match: 15. CDR3 DNA: TGTGCCAGCAGCTTAAAAGGGGGCCGCCACCAACGCTCGAACACTGAAGCTTTCTTT. This encodes CASSLKGGRHQRSNTEAFF.

The V gene is TRBV19, the J gene TRBJ2-1, with 9 bases lining up with TRBD1. V trimming: 5 bases; J trimming: 9 bases; junction bases outside the gene matches: 8. The CDR3 totals 14 residues. The V gene's germline CDR1 is LNHDA and CDR2 SQIVND (reference sequence). The CDR3 bases are TGTGCCAGTAGTGCCAGACAGGGGGAGACTGAGCAGTTCTTC. This encodes CASSARQGETEQFF.

The V and J genes are TRBV19 and TRBJ2-7, with 10 bases lining up with TRBD1. Germline lookup yields CDR1 LNHDA and CDR2 SQIVND (reference sequence). The V segment lost 3 bases and the J segment 6 bases; nucleotides outside the gene matches: 8. The CDR3 consists of 15 residues. CDR3 region: CASSIFLDRGGEQYF. Here the CDR3 DNA reads TGTGCCAGTAGTATTTTCCTGGACAGGGGGGGCGAGCAGTACTTC.

The rearrangement links TRBV3-1 (or the pseudogene TRBV3-2) to TRBJ1-3, with D possibly being TRBD1 (6 bases). Germline V CDR1 and CDR2: LGHDT, YNNKEL (reference sequence). Trimming cost V 0 bases and J 0 bases, with 9 bases left between them. This CDR3 has 16 amino acids. The CDR3 reads CASSQEGGYSGNTIYF. The CDR3 bases are TGTGCCAGCAGCCAAGAAGGGGGGTACTCTGGAAACACCATATATTTT.

The chain recombines TRBV5-5 with TRBJ1-5; no clear D. The CDR3 covers 14 residues. Trimming cost V 1 base and J 7 bases, with 12 bases left between them. CDR1 SGHKS and CDR2 YYEKEE come from the germline V gene (reference sequence). CDR3 residues: CASSLYQSKQPQHF. The DNA for the CDR3 is TGTGCCAGCAGCTTGTATCAGTCAAAGCAGCCCCAGCATTTT.

This clone was detected once. The chain links TRBV6-2 or TRBV6-3 to TRBJ1-2; D is undetermined. The CDR3 totals 14 residues. The germline CDR1 and CDR2 sequences are MNHEY and SVGEGT. The V end was cut by 2 bases, the J end by 3 bases, with 10 bases between. The CDR3 DNA reads TGTGCCAGCAGTTACGGGTCCCGCCACTATGGCTACACCTTC. It codes for CASSYGSRHYGYTF.

A note on this clone: A read error may produce the germline difference seen at one junction end. Other DNA sequences in the sample encode the same CDR3. V and J are TRBV7-2 and TRBJ1-5, with D unclear. The CDR3 extends over 13 amino acids. Looked up from germline, CDR1 is SGHTA and CDR2 is FQGNSA. The CDR3 protein is CASSQALNQPQHF. The CDR3 DNA is TGCGCCAGCAGCCAGGCGTTAAATCAGCCCCAGCATTTT.

V gene TRBV10-3 combines with J gene TRBJ2-1; no clear D gene. Germline values: CDR1 ENHRY, CDR2 SYGVKD. The CDR3 extends over 14 amino acids. V was clipped by 0 bases and J by 3 bases, with 6 bases between them. CDR3 amino acids: CAISESGNYNEQFF. The CDR3 DNA reads TGTGCCATCAGTGAGTCCGGTAACTACAATGAGCAGTTCTTC.

This chain joins TRBV28 and TRBJ1-5; 9 nucleotides match TRBD1. This CDR3 is built from 14 residues. Germline lookup yields CDR1 MDHEN and CDR2 SYDVKM. Losses at the gene ends were 6 bases for V and 9 bases for J; bases not matched to a gene: 9. The CDR3 region has the DNA TGTGCCAGCAGGTCCGACAGGGGGAAGGGGCCCCAGCATTTT. Its translation: CASRSDRGKGPQHF.

V is TRBV12-3 or TRBV12-4 and J is TRBJ2-7; D is possibly TRBD1 (6 bases). The CDR3 runs 13 residues. The V gene lost 6 bases and the J gene lost 2 bases, with 11 bases spanning the gap. The CDR3 sequence: CASRKGDTYEQYF. The CDR3 DNA reads as TGTGCCAGCAGGAAGGGGGACACCTACGAGCAGTACTTC.

The rearrangement links TRBV5-4 to TRBJ2-3; D might be TRBD2 (5 bases). The ends were cut back, 4 bases at V and 4 bases at J, with 16 bases in the middle. This CDR3 is 15 amino acids long. Germline assignment: CDR1 SGHNT and CDR2 YYREEE (reference sequence). This CDR3 reads CASSHTGVAADTQYF. CDR3 sequence (DNA): TGTGCCAGCAGCCACACCGGGGTGGCCGCAGATACGCAGTATTTT.

Written as DNA, the CDR3 is TGTGCCAGCACCTCCCGGGCAGGGGGCAACTATGGCTACACCTTC. It specifies CASTSRAGGNYGYTF. This rearrangement joins TRBV5-4 to TRBJ1-2, with 8 bases lining up with TRBD1. The CDR3 has 15 residues. Trimming at V came to 6 bases and at J to 2 bases, leaving 9 bases not matched to a gene. Germline V gene lookup returns CDR1 SGHNT and CDR2 YYREEE (reference sequence).

CDR3 residues: CASSFRTPTEAFF. CDR3 bases: TGTGCCAGCAGTTTTAGGACCCCCACTGAAGCTTTCTTT. This chain uses TRBV28 with TRBJ1-1; D remains unclear. Germline CDR1 MDHEN, CDR2 SYDVKM. This CDR3 comprises 13 residues. V was clipped by 3 bases and J by 4 bases, with 9 bases between them. Based on the CDR3 plus reference TRBV28 and TRBJ1-1, the full variable domain is DVKVTQSSRYLVKRTGEKVFLECVQDMDHENMFWYRQDPGLGLRLIYFSYDVKMKEKGDIPEGYSVSREKKERFSLILESASTNQTSMYLCASSFRTPTEAFFGQGTRLTVV.

V and J are TRBV25-1 and TRBJ1-5; TRBD1 agrees at 7 bases. The CDR3 contains 15 residues. Trimming cost V 5 bases and J 1 base; bases outside gene matches: 5. Germline values: CDR1 MGHDK, CDR2 SYGVNS. This chain's CDR3 is CASSSGTASNQPQHF. CDR3 in DNA: TGTGCCAGCAGTTCGGGGACAGCAAGCAATCAGCCCCAGCATTTT. The full variable domain, with the rest looked up from reference TRBV25-1 and TRBJ1-5, is EADIYQTPRYLVIGTGKKITLECSQTMGHDKMYWYQQDPGMELHLIHYSYGVNSTEKGDLSSESTVSRIRTEHFPLTLESARPSHTSQYLCASSSGTASNQPQHFGDGTRLSIL.

This chain uses TRBV18 with TRBJ1-4; 7 nucleotides agree with TRBD1. The CDR3 has 15 residues. CDR1 is KGHSH, CDR2 LQKENI, per germline. V trimming: 0 bases; J trimming: 3 bases; junction bases outside the gene matches: 1. CDR3 amino acids: CASSPPGTANEKLFF. The CDR3 DNA sequence: TGTGCCAGCTCACCACCGGGGACAGCTAATGAAAAACTGTTTTTT.

This clone has a single count. This chain uses TRBV12-3 or TRBV12-4 with TRBJ1-4; TRBD1 agrees at 7 bases. J gave up 10 bases and V 5 bases, and 7 bases lay outside the gene matches. CDR3 size: 13 residues. The CDR3 protein is CASSPRQGGKLFF. CDR3 nucleotides: TGTGCCAGCAGTCCCCGACAGGGAGGAAAACTGTTTTTT.

The CDR3 nucleotides are TGTGCCAGCAGCCAAGAGGGGGGCCGGAACACCGGGGAGCTGTTTTTT. It specifies CASSQEGGRNTGELFF. V and J are TRBV3-1 (or the pseudogene TRBV3-2) and TRBJ2-2; D may correspond to TRBD1 or TRBD2 (6 bases each). This CDR3 spans 16 amino acids. V lost 0 bases and J 1 base, leaving 9 bases between the germline ends. Germline V gene lookup returns CDR1 LGHDT and CDR2 YNNKEL (reference sequence).

The rearrangement joins TRBV6-2 or TRBV6-3 to TRBJ2-1, with 16 bases fitting TRBD2. After removal of 5 bases from V and 7 bases from J, the junction contained 8 bases not matched to a gene. Germline-derived CDR1 and CDR2 are MNHEY and SVGEGT. The CDR3 is 17 residues long. The DNA of the CDR3 is TGTGCCAGCAGTGGGACTAGCGGGGGGGCCAAGTTGAATGAGCAGTTCTTC. Translation gives CASSGTSGGAKLNEQFF.

This clone was observed a single time. CDR3 nucleotides: TGTGCCAGCAGAGCACTCGCGGGATCGGGAAACTATGGCTACACCTTC. As protein: CASRALAGSGNYGYTF. The chain has TRBV7-2 and TRBJ1-2; D ambiguous. Germline V gene sequence: CDR1 SGHTA, CDR2 FQGNSA. Trimming took off 6 bases at V and 2 bases at J, with 19 bases between the two ends. This CDR3 region has 16 residues. Filled out from reference TRBV7-2 and TRBJ1-2, the complete variable domain reads GAGVSQSPSNKVTEKGKDVELRCDPISGHTALYWYRQSLGQGLEFLIYFQGNSAPDKSGLPSDRFSAERTGGSVSTLTIQRTQQEDSAVYLCASRALAGSGNYGYTFGSGTRLTVV.

The chain recombines TRBV6-2 or TRBV6-3 with TRBJ1-1; TRBD1 is a possible D gene (6 bases). Germline CDR1 and CDR2: MNHEY and SVGEGT. The ends were cut back, 1 base at V and 0 bases at J, with 12 bases in the middle. The CDR3 has 16 residues. The CDR3: CASSYFPGVLNTEAFF. The CDR3 coding sequence is TGTGCCAGCAGTTACTTCCCAGGGGTGTTGAACACTGAAGCTTTCTTT.

The table lists this clone with a few counts. This rearrangement joins TRBV6-2 or TRBV6-3 to TRBJ2-7, with D possibly TRBD2 on 5 matching bases. V was clipped by 4 bases and J by 3 bases, with 19 bases between them. Germline values: CDR1 MNHEY, CDR2 SVGEGT. The CDR3 is made up of 16 amino acids. Here the CDR3 DNA reads TGTGCCAGCAGTTCACGAGGGCAACAAAGATACTACGAGCAGTACTTC. Translating it yields CASSSRGQQRYYEQYF.

The gene calls are TRBV6-6 and TRBJ2-7; D remains ambiguous. This CDR3 has 13 amino acids. Germline-derived CDR1 and CDR2 are MNHNY and SVGAGI (reference sequence). V dropped 1 base and J dropped 7 bases, with 11 bases sitting between them. CDR3 DNA sequence: TGTGCCAGCAGTTACTTGCCCCTTGGGGAGCAGTACTTC. Its translation: CASSYLPLGEQYF.

V and J are TRBV29-1 and TRBJ1-2, with 9 bases lining up with TRBD1. Unmatched junction bases numbered 7, after V lost 6 bases and J lost 2 bases. The CDR3 length is 14 residues. Germline loops: CDR1 SQVTM, CDR2 ANQGSEA. The CDR3 loop reads CSVNRTGVNYGYTF. CDR3 DNA: TGCAGCGTCAACCGGACAGGGGTCAACTATGGCTACACCTTC.

The chain has TRBV11-2 and TRBJ2-1; D is perhaps TRBD1 (6 bases). This CDR3 comprises 16 residues. The germline V gene has CDR1 SGHAT and CDR2 FQNNGV. Trimming removed 3 bases from V and 1 base from J, with 13 bases in between. The CDR3 DNA reads TGTGCCAGCAGCTTGCACAGGGTATGGTCCTACAATGAGCAGTTCTTC. It yields the protein CASSLHRVWSYNEQFF.

This clone was recorded a few times. The V and J genes are TRBV3-1 (or the pseudogene TRBV3-2) and TRBJ2-3, with 7 positions matching TRBD2. V was clipped by 3 bases and J by 0 bases; unmatched bases: 18. CDR3 length: 20 amino acids. Germline V CDR1 and CDR2: LGHDT, YNNKEL (reference sequence). The CDR3 nucleotides read TGTGCCAGCAGCCACACCAGCGGGGCGCACCGGGTTATAAGCACAGATACGCAGTATTTT. Translation: CASSHTSGAHRVISTDTQYF.

J is TRBJ2-2 and V is TRBV9, with D perhaps matching TRBD2 (6 bases). The CDR3 runs to 14 residues. The germline V and J ends were trimmed by 4 bases and 7 bases, with 14 bases remaining between them. CDR1 is SGDLS and CDR2 is YYNGEE in the germline V gene. The CDR3 is CASSPGDGIGELFF. The DNA of the CDR3 is TGTGCCAGCAGCCCGGGGGATGGGATCGGGGAGCTGTTTTTT. Based on the CDR3 plus reference TRBV9 and TRBJ2-2, the full variable domain is DSGVTQTPKHLITATGQRVTLRCSPRSGDLSVYWYQQSLDQGLQFLIQYYNGEERAKGNILERFSAQQFPDLHSELNLSSLELGDSALYFCASSPGDGIGELFFGEGSRLTVL.

The genes are TRBV30 and TRBJ1-5; weak D call: TRBD1 (5 bases). Per the germline V gene, CDR1 is GTSNPN and CDR2 is SVGIG (reference sequence). There are 13 residues in the CDR3. Between the trimmed V and J ends, which lost 2 bases and 5 bases, there was a span of 10 bases. This CDR3 reads CAWSQGRDQPQHF. The CDR3, as DNA: TGTGCCTGGAGTCAGGGCAGAGATCAGCCCCAGCATTTT. The variable domain in full, completed from reference TRBV30 and TRBJ1-5, reads SQTIHQWPATLVQPVGSPLSLECTVEGTSNPNLYWYRQAAGRGLQLLFYSVGIGQISSEVPQNLSASRPQDRQFILSSKKLLLSDSGFYLCAWSQGRDQPQHFGDGTRLSIL.